This T cell receptor (beta chain) emerged from a study of T-cell memory formation after mild COVID-19. Overall study: Across donors, TCR clusters were largely donor specific.

This clonotype was observed a handful of times. Its antigen is unknown. Whole-study results and caveats: Clones that shrank (day 15 to 85) were balanced CD4/CD8, whereas later expanders leaned CD4+.

TCR alpha and TCR beta cDNA libraries carrying sample barcodes and UMIs came from 5'RACE with constant-segment primers. TCRdb independently ran MiXCR on the 5' RACE reads; one entry per CDR3 protein. The sample shows about 310,000 distinct CDR3 sequences, around a sixth of them seen only once. V lost 5 bases to trimming and J lost 6 bases, with 17 bases between them. Germline CDR1 is MNHEY and CDR2 is SVGAGI. This CDR3 has 14 amino acids. The J gene is TRBJ2-7, the V gene TRBV6-5, with D possibly TRBD2 on 6 matching bases. Sample: PBMCs or a T cell subset sorted from them (not recorded which). This TCR was sampled from a man younger than 30 who had mild COVID-19 (a few samples of this study predate the infection). Cell type and time point are not known. DNA of the CDR3: TGTGCCAGCAGTCCGGGACTCCGGCCCGCCGAGCAGTACTTC. Translating it yields CASSPGLRPAEQYF.